The source of this T cell receptor beta chain is a study of blood T cell repertoires in COVID-19. Study as a whole: There were acute and convalescent COVID-19 samples, and they came from the United States, Italy and Spain.

In the original workflow: Reference gene primers were amplified, and this amplification served to estimate nucleated cell counts. Only in-frame clones appear in the TCRdb table, and some are missing; sequencing was by immunoSEQ multiplex PCR. V, J and clone size are taken as reported in that table, and D and trimming were inferred from the DNA itself. The sample records approximately 200,000 clones, approximately 84% being singletons. The CDR3 runs to 14 residues. CDR1 and CDR2 (germline): MDHEN, SYDVKM. The V segment lost 6 bases and the J segment 5 bases; nucleotides outside the gene matches: 4. The receptor was derived from a man aged 35-49 years with acute or convalescent COVID-19. Specimen: peripheral blood. V is TRBV28 and J is TRBJ1-1, with TRBD1 identical over 12 bases. Here the CDR3 DNA reads TGTGCCAGCAGCCCGGGACAGGGGGCGACTGAAGCTTTCTTT. This gives the protein CASSPGQGATEAFF.